This T cell receptor beta chain stems from a study of T-cell reconstitution after alpha-beta-depleted transplantation in children. Researchers prepared the TCRbeta library using unique molecular identifiers, the study reports. TCRdb independently ran MiXCR on the PCR reads; one entry per CDR3 protein. Of about 460,000 distinct CDR3 sequences in the sample, roughly a tenth are singletons; the top ten hold roughly 2.1%. CDR1 SGHRS and CDR2 YFSETQ come from the germline V gene. Trimming stripped 4 bases from V and 4 bases from J, with 18 bases between. The CDR3 extends over 16 amino acids. In regard to this clonotype: What it binds is unknown.

Overall study findings and caveats: Among T cells one year after transplant, newly produced cells accounted for most counts and diversity. Surviving recipient T cells and intrathymic progenitors accounted for some patients' high TCRbeta diversity at day 60. After transplant, at about two months, alpha-beta T cells were reportedly derived from several hundred expanded graft clones.

The origin of this receptor is a child aged 2 to 15 with inherited bone marrow failure, due to receive a stem cell transplant. The specimen was PBMCs, collected before TCRalphabeta/CD19-depleted stem cell transplant. The J gene is TRBJ2-1, the V gene TRBV5-1; D may be TRBD1 or TRBD2 (5 bases each). The CDR3 region is CASSPGEGRAYNEQFF. CDR3 coding DNA: TGCGCCAGCAGCCCAGGCGAGGGGCGGGCGTACAATGAGCAGTTCTTC.